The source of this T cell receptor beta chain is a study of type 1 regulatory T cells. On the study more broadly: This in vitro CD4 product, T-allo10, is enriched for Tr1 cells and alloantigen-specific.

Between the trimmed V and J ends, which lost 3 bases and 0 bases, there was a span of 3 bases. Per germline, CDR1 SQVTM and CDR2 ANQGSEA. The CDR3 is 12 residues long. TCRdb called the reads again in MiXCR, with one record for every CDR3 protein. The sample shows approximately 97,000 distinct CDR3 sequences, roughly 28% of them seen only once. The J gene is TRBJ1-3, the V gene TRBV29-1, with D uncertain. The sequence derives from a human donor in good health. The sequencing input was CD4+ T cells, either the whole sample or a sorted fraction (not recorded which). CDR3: CSVEDSGNTIYF. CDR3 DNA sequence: TGCAGCGTTGAGGACTCTGGAAACACCATATATTTT.